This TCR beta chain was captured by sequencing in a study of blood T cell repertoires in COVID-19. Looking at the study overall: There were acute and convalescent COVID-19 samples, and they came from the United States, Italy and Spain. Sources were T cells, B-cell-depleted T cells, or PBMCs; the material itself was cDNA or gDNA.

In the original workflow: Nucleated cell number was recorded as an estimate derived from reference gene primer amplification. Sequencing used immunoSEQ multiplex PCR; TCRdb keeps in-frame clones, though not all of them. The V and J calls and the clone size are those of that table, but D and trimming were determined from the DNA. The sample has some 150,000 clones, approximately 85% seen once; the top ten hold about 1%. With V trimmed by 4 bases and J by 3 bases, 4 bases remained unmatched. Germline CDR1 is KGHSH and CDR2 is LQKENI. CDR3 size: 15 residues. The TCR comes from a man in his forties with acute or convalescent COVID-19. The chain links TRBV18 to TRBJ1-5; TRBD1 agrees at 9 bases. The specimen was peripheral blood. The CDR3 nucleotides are TGTGCCAGCTCACTTACAGGGGGCTACAATCAGCCCCAGCATTTT. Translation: CASSLTGGYNQPQHF.